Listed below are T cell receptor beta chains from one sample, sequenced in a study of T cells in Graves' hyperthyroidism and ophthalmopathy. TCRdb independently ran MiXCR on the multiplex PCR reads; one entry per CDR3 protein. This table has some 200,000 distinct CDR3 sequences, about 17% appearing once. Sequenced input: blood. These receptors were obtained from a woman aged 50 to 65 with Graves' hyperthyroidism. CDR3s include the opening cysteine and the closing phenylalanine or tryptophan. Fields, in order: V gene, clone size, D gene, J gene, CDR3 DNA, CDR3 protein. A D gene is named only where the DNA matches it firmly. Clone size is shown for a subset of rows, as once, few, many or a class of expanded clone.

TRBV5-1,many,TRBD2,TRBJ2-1,TGCGCCAGCAGGTCGAAGCCTAGCGGGACCTACAATGAGCAGTTCTTC,CASRSKPSGTYNEQFF
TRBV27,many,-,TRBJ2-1,TGTGCCAGCAGTCTCAACTTGGAGGACAATGAGCAGTTCTTC,CASSLNLEDNEQFF
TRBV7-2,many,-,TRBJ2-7,TGTGCCAGCAGCTGGCGTGCTAGCGTGGACTACGAGCAGTACTTC,CASSWRASVDYEQYF
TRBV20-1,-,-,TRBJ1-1,TGCAGTGCCACCACCGGGACTGAAGCTTTCTTT,CSATTGTEAFF
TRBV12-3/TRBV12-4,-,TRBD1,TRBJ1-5,TGTGCCAGCAGTTTATTCGGGACAGGGTTCGGTCAGCCCCAGCATTTT,CASSLFGTGFGQPQHF
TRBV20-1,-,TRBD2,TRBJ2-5,TGCAGTGCTTCCCTGTCCCGAGGGAGGGAAGGGACCCAGTACTTC,CSASLSRGREGTQYF
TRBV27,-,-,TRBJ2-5,TGTGCCAGCAGTTTTAACAGGGACTCTTACCGCATCCAAGAGACCCAGTACTTC,CASSFNRDSYRIQETQYF
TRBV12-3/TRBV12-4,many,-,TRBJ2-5,TGTGCCAGCAGTTTATCCCTCCAAGCAGGGGAAGAGACCCAGTACTTC,CASSLSLQAGEETQYF
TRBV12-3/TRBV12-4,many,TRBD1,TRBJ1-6,TGTGCCAGCAGTTTCAGGGGGTGGGATTCAGAGAATTCACCCCTCCACTTT,CASSFRGWDSENSPLHF
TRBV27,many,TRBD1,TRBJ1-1,TGTGCCAGCAGTTCAACGAAGACAGGGCAGAACACTGAAGCTTTCTTT,CASSSTKTGQNTEAFF
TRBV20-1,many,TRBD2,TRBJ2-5,TGCAGTGCCCGGACTAGCGGGAGTGAGACCCAGTACTTC,CSARTSGSETQYF
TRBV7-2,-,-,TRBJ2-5,TGTGCCAGCAGCTTATCCGGGACGCAAGGCCCCGAGACCCAGTACTTC,CASSLSGTQGPETQYF
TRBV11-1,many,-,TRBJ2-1,TGTGCCAGCAGAAAAGACATTCTCAAACACAATGAGCAGTTCTTC,CASRKDILKHNEQFF
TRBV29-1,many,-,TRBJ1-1,TGCAGCGAAGGACATCTGAACACTGAAGCTTTCTTT,CSEGHLNTEAFF
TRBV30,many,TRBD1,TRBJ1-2,TGTGCCAACCTAGGACAGGGGGATGGCTACACCTTC,CANLGQGDGYTF
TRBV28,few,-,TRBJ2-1,TGTGCCAGCAGTTTAGCGGTAACGAGGGATGAGCAGTTCTTC,CASSLAVTRDEQFF
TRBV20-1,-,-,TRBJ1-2,TGCAGTGCTAGCTCCTGGGGGGGTGGTGGCTACACCTTC,CSASSWGGGGYTF
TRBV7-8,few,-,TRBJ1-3,TGTGCCAGCAGCTTAGTGGGGAGCCGCTCTGGAAACACCATATATTTT,CASSLVGSRSGNTIYF
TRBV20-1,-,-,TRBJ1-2,TGCAGTGCTGAAGACTCTTCAGGCTATGGCTACACCTTC,CSAEDSSGYGYTF
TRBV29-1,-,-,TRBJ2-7,TGCAGCGGGTTCAGTTTGTCTGAGCAGTACTTC,CSGFSLSEQYF
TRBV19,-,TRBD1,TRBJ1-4,TGTGCCAGTAGGACGGGACAGGACAATGAAAAACTGTTTTTT,CASRTGQDNEKLFF
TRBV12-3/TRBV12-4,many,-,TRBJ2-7,TGTGCCAGCAGCGACGGGTCGCGGGGCTACGAGCAGTACTTC,CASSDGSRGYEQYF
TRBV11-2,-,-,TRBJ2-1,TGTGCCAGCAGAAGAAGAGTGGGTTCGGGGTGCAATGAGCAGTTCTTC,CASRRRVGSGCNEQFF
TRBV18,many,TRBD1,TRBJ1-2,TGTGCCAGCTCACGCCTCAGGGACAGGCTTTATGGCTACACCTTC,CASSRLRDRLYGYTF
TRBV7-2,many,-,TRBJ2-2,TGTGCCAGCAGCTTAGCGGGAGGGGGCACCGGGGAGCTGTTTTTT,CASSLAGGGTGELFF
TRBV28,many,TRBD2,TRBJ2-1,TGTGCCAGCAGTTTCGGGGGACTAGCGGACAATGAGCAGTTCTTC,CASSFGGLADNEQFF
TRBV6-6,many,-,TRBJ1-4,TGTGCCAGCAGTTACTCGGTCTTGCAGGCAACTAATGAAAAACTGTTTTTT,CASSYSVLQATNEKLFF
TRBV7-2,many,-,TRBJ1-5,TGTGCCAGCAGCTTCAATGCCGGGATGCGCAATCAGCCCCAGCATTTT,CASSFNAGMRNQPQHF
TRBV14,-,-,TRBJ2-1,TGTGCCAGCAGCCAAGAGATCAGGCCCCCTTATAATGAGCAGTTCTTC,CASSQEIRPPYNEQFF
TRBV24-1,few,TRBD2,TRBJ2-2,TGTGCCACCAGTGATCTAACGACTAGCGGGCCTAACACCGGGGAGCTGTTTTTT,CATSDLTTSGPNTGELFF
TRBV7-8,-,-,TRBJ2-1,TGTGCCAGCCTCATACCAGGTGCGGGTGAGCAGTTCTTC,CASLIPGAGEQFF
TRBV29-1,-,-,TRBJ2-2,TGCAGCGTTGAAAGGATCACCGGGGAGCTGTTTTTT,CSVERITGELFF
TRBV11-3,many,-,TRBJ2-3,TGTGCCAGCAGCTTAGATCGCGACAGTACAGATACGCAGTATTTT,CASSLDRDSTDTQYF
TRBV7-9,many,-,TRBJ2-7,TGTGCCAGCAGCTTAGATCCAATCGCCTACGAGCAGTACTTC,CASSLDPIAYEQYF
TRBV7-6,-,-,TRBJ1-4,TGTGCCAGCAGCTTGGGCACAGGGACGGTCGAAAAACTGTTTTTT,CASSLGTGTVEKLFF
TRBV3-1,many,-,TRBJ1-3,TGTGCCAGCAGCCAAGGTGGGCTCTCTGGAAACACCATATATTTT,CASSQGGLSGNTIYF
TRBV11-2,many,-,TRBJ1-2,TGTGCCAGCAGCTTAGGGTCGTTACTAACGGGCGGCTACACCTTC,CASSLGSLLTGGYTF